This TCR beta chain was recorded in a study of CXCR3-negative and CXCR3-positive naive CD8 T cells. The CDR3 sequence is 14 residues long. Germline V CDR1 and CDR2: SNHLY, FYNNEI. Comments on this clonotype: No antigen is known for it.

The study's findings and limits: For CXCR3-positive naive cells, TRB CDR3s were more hydrophobic than those of CXCR3-negative naive cells. For the naive subsets, surface CD5 was similar, and TCR strength was inferred from TRB CDR3 properties.

cDNA libraries for TRB were generated by 5' RACE incorporating UMI labels. One entry per CDR3 protein, without DNA, is what TCRdb gives after re-calling the 5' RACE reads. The listing records about 130,000 distinct CDR3 sequences. The gene calls are TRBV2 and TRBJ2-5; the D call from TCRdb, TRBD1, cannot be confirmed without DNA. The sequencing sample was made of naive CXCR3+ CD8+ T cells from blood. Subset denoted: CD45RO-CCR7+CD27+CD95- naive CD8+ T cells expressing CXCR3 (TNR3+). This TCR was recovered from a human donor in good health. Some clones in this sample may be carry-over from other donors' samples. The CDR3: CASSVWPGKETQYF.